In terms of frequency, the clone carrying this T cell receptor beta chain is medium-sized (0.01 to 0.1%). Its antigen is unknown. The data belong to a study of T cells in severe cutaneous drug reactions. As for the study in general: Patients in acute or recovery stage gave blister fluids/cells and PBMC.

Sequenced patients had Stevens-Johnson syndrome or toxic epidermal necrolysis caused by carbamazepine. The iRepertoire multiplex PCR system with TCR subtype-specific primers built both bulk and single-cell libraries. Using the multiplex PCR reads, TCRdb records one entry per CDR3 protein without DNA. The specimen's table records under 3,000 distinct CDR3 sequences. Study-wide points: Carbamazepine-induced Stevens-Johnson syndrome or toxic epidermal necrolysis patients showed strongly raised TRBV12-4, 25% to 35% in blister cells and about 5% in PBMC.

The CDR3 length is 17 residues. Per the germline V gene, CDR1 is ENHRY and CDR2 is SYGVKD. The receptor's source is a human donor with toxic epidermal necrolysis, a severe cutaneous drug reaction. The material sequenced was cells from a skin blister. This chain connects TRBV10-3 to TRBJ2-3; TCRdb calls TRBD2, which cannot be checked without DNA. CDR3 loop: CAISESWLPGGTDTQYF.